What follows are 29 T cell receptor beta chains derived from one specimen sequenced in a study of cytomegalovirus exposure and HLA in healthy donors. The PCR made use of 60 Vbeta and 13 Jbeta primers. Profiled with immunoSEQ multiplex PCR; TCRdb holds only in-frame clones, not every one. The sample has about 98,000 clones, around 74% seen once. Source material: PBMCs. The receptor source for this set is a male donor in good health and CMV-seronegative.

As DNA, the CDR3 is TGTGCCAGCAGGGGAGGGTCTCAGCCCCAGCATTTT. Protein product: CASRGGSQPQHF. The chain has TRBV28 and TRBJ1-5; no reliable D call. Germline lookup yields CDR1 MDHEN and CDR2 SYDVKM. V was trimmed by 6 bases and J by 6 bases, leaving 9 bases between them. This CDR3 contains 12 residues.

The chain joins TRBV5-1 to TRBJ2-7; 8 bases match TRBD2. The V gene end was trimmed by 4 bases and the J gene end by 2 bases; junction bases not matched to a gene: 11. Germline-derived CDR1 and CDR2 are SGHRS and YFSETQ. This CDR3 spans 16 amino acids. The CDR3 loop is CASSPALAGTTYEQYF. Here the CDR3 DNA reads TGCGCCAGCAGCCCCGCCCTAGCGGGTACCACCTACGAGCAGTACTTC.

The rearrangement uses TRBV6-6 and TRBJ1-4, with a possible D match to TRBD1 (5 bases). Trimming left V 6 bases short and J 0 bases short, with 14 bases between. The germline V gene encodes CDR1 MNHNY and CDR2 SVGAGI (reference sequence). The CDR3 totals 16 residues. CDR3 region: CASSPAGGATNEKLFF. CDR3 nucleotides: TGTGCCAGCAGCCCAGCCGGGGGAGCAACTAATGAAAAACTGTTTTTT.

This clone showed up just once. The chain is built from TRBV10-3 and TRBJ2-6; a possible D gene is TRBD2 (5 bases). Between the trimmed V and J ends, which lost 2 bases and 4 bases, there was a span of 6 bases. The CDR3 consists of 14 residues. Germline V gives CDR1 ENHRY, CDR2 SYGVKD. CDR3 protein: CAISEGSGANVLTF. In DNA form, the CDR3 reads TGTGCCATCAGTGAGGGGAGCGGGGCCAACGTCCTGACTTTC.

The chain recombines TRBV6-1 with TRBJ1-2; 7 nucleotides match TRBD1. Germline values: CDR1 MNHNS, CDR2 SASEGT. CDR3 length equals 15 residues. The J segment lost 5 bases and the V segment lost 1 base, leaving 7 bases of the junction unmatched. In DNA form, the CDR3 reads TGTGCCAGCAGTGAAGAGGTCTCAGGGGGTTATGGCTACACCTTC. It specifies CASSEEVSGGYGYTF.

This chain joins TRBV5-1 and TRBJ1-1; 10 bases fit TRBD1. Trimming cost V 1 base and J 0 bases; bases outside gene matches: 3. The CDR3 totals 16 residues. Germline CDR1 SGHRS, CDR2 YFSETQ. The CDR3 DNA reads as TGCGCCAGCAGCTTGACGGGACAGGGGTTGAACACTGAAGCTTTCTTT. Translated: CASSLTGQGLNTEAFF.

The chain joins TRBV7-2 to TRBJ2-1; TRBD1 matches at 9 bases. With 0 bases clipped from V and 9 bases from J, the junction kept 3 bases outside the gene matches. The CDR3 is 14 amino acids. The V gene's germline CDR1 is SGHTA and CDR2 FQGNSA. The CDR3 DNA follows: TGTGCCAGCAGCTTAGCGGGGACAGGGCGTGAGCAGTTCTTC. This gives the protein CASSLAGTGREQFF.

The chain links TRBV25-1 to TRBJ2-7; 7 bases fit TRBD2. Germline V gene lookup returns CDR1 MGHDK and CDR2 SYGVNS. The CDR3 has 16 amino acids. Trimming removed 4 bases from V and 4 bases from J; junction bases left unmatched: 13. The DNA for the CDR3 is TGTGCCAGCAGTGTAGCAGGCGCTAGCGGCTCATACGAGCAGTACTTC. Translation gives CASSVAGASGSYEQYF.

CDR3 region: CAWRTGGLGSPLHF. The CDR3 region has the DNA TGTGCCTGGAGAACAGGGGGCTTAGGGTCACCCCTCCACTTT. The J gene is TRBJ1-6, the V gene TRBV30, with 9 nucleotides matching TRBD1. V lost 3 bases to trimming and J lost 10 bases; unmatched junction nucleotides: 7. Germline V gives CDR1 GTSNPN, CDR2 SVGIG (reference sequence). CDR3 length: 14 amino acids. The variable domain in full, with the rest retrieved from reference TRBV30 and TRBJ1-6, is SQTIHQWPATLVQPVGSPLSLECTVEGTSNPNLYWYRQAAGRGLQLLFYSVGIGQISSEVPQNLSASRPQDRQFILSSKKLLLSDSGFYLCAWRTGGLGSPLHFGNGTRLTVT.

This clone occurred a few times. The J gene is TRBJ1-2, the V gene TRBV30; 9 nucleotides match TRBD1. The CDR3 contains 13 residues. Germline V gives CDR1 GTSNPN, CDR2 SVGIG (reference sequence). J gave up 7 bases and V 3 bases, and 6 bases lay outside the gene matches. CDR3 sequence (DNA): TGTGCCTGGAGCGCACAGGGGGCGGTTGGCTACACCTTC. Translating it yields CAWSAQGAVGYTF.

V and J are TRBV19 and TRBJ1-5, with 12 bases aligning to TRBD1. Germline V gene lookup returns CDR1 LNHDA and CDR2 SQIVND (reference sequence). This CDR3 contains 13 residues. The ends lost 10 bases at V and 9 bases at J; junction bases unmatched: 7. The CDR3 protein is CATKGTGGSPQHF. The CDR3 DNA reads TGTGCCACCAAAGGGACAGGGGGCTCGCCCCAGCATTTT. Full variable domain (outside the CDR3, taken from reference TRBV19 and TRBJ1-5): DGGITQSPKYLFRKEGQNVTLSCEQNLNHDAMYWYRQDPGQGLRLIYYSQIVNDFQKGDIAEGYSVSREKKESFPLTVTSAQKNPTAFYLCATKGTGGSPQHFGDGTRLSIL.

This clone has more than one count but fewer than ten. This chain joins TRBV5-6 and TRBJ2-7; 9 positions match TRBD1. CDR3 size: 15 residues. The junction had 10 bases not matched to a gene; V was cut back by 5 bases and J by 4 bases. Germline CDR1 reads SGHDT; CDR2 reads YYEEEE. The CDR3 region has the DNA TGTGCCAGCAGGGGGTCCCGGACAGGGGCGTACGAGCAGTACTTC. Amino acids: CASRGSRTGAYEQYF.

The J gene is TRBJ2-7, the V gene TRBV28; perhaps TRBD1 as D (5 bases). CDR1 and CDR2 (germline): MDHEN, SYDVKM. The CDR3 loop spans 13 amino acids. V lost 1 base and J 9 bases, leaving 13 bases between the germline ends. As DNA, the CDR3 is TGTGCCAGCAGTTTATTGGGGCAGGGCGGGCAGTACTTC. It is translated as CASSLLGQGGQYF.

The chain couples TRBV29-1 to TRBJ2-7, with 9 positions matching TRBD2. The CDR3 totals 15 residues. The germline V gene has CDR1 SQVTM and CDR2 ANQGSEA. V lost 3 bases to trimming and J lost 3 bases; unmatched junction nucleotides: 9. As DNA, the CDR3 is TGCAGCGTTGAGGGGGCTGAAGCGGGAGGCTACGAGCAGTACTTC. This translates into CSVEGAEAGGYEQYF.

The chain uses TRBV6-1 and TRBJ1-2; no clear D gene. Trimming removed 5 bases from V and 0 bases from J, with 13 bases in between. The V gene's germline CDR1 is MNHNS and CDR2 SASEGT. The CDR3 extends over 15 amino acids. CDR3 coding DNA: TGTGCCAGCAGTTCCCAGCGGGGTTCTAACTATGGCTACACCTTC. This translates into CASSSQRGSNYGYTF.

The chain uses TRBV29-1 and TRBJ1-2, with 11 bases fitting TRBD1. The CDR3 covers 16 residues. The germline CDR1 and CDR2 sequences are SQVTM and ANQGSEA. Trimming took 6 bases from V and 8 from J; bases not matched to a gene: 17. CDR3 region: CSVRLWDRGWYTGYTF. As DNA, the CDR3 is TGCAGCGTCCGCCTCTGGGACAGGGGGTGGTATACGGGCTACACCTTC. Combining the CDR3 with reference TRBV29-1 and TRBJ1-2 gives the whole variable domain SAVISQKPSRDICQRGTSLTIQCQVDSQVTMMFWYRQQPGQSLTLIATANQGSEATYESGFVIDKFPISRPNLTFSTLTVSNMSPEDSSIYLCSVRLWDRGWYTGYTFGSGTRLTVV.

CDR3 residues: CASSLAQGLAGYEQYF. The CDR3 DNA reads TGTGCCAGCAGCTTAGCACAGGGACTAGCGGGTTACGAGCAGTACTTC. The chain uses TRBV7-6 and TRBJ2-7, with TRBD2 matching over 12 bases. The CDR3 has 16 amino acids. Germline lookup yields CDR1 SGHVS and CDR2 FNYEAQ. Trimming cost V 0 bases and J 4 bases; bases outside gene matches: 4.

This chain joins TRBV5-4 and TRBJ1-1; D remains unclear. The CDR3 is 13 residues long. CDR1 is SGHNT, CDR2 YYREEE, per germline (reference sequence). Trimming removed 4 bases at V and 5 bases at J, with 12 bases between. CDR3 amino acids: CASSKDPGTEAFF. CDR3 nucleotides: TGTGCCAGCAGCAAGGACCCGGGGACTGAAGCTTTCTTT.

This clone came up a few times. The chain links TRBV6-1 to TRBJ1-5; D is perhaps TRBD1 (5 bases). Trimming pared 3 bases from V and 6 bases from J, leaving 15 bases between. CDR3 length: 15 residues. CDR1 is MNHNS, CDR2 SASEGT, per germline. Written as DNA, the CDR3 is TGTGCCAGCAGTGATTGGCGGGGGGGTTCTCAGCCCCAGCATTTT. It yields the protein CASSDWRGGSQPQHF.

The chain has TRBV7-9 and TRBJ2-7; D gene ambiguous. The CDR3 loop spans 15 amino acids. V was clipped by 2 bases and J by 0 bases, with 11 bases between them. The V gene's germline CDR1 is SEHNR and CDR2 FQNEAQ (reference sequence). The CDR3 spells CASSLSSAHSYEQYF. For the CDR3, the DNA is TGTGCCAGCAGCTTATCATCCGCGCACTCCTACGAGCAGTACTTC.

The rearrangement joins TRBV4-1 to TRBJ2-7; D possibly corresponds to TRBD1 (6 bases). The CDR3 is 15 amino acids. The V end lost 1 base, the J end lost 0 bases, and 10 bases lay between the germline ends. Germline lookup yields CDR1 MGHRA and CDR2 YSYEKL. The CDR3 spells CASSQGTAISYEQYF. The CDR3 DNA sequence: TGCGCCAGCAGCCAAGGGACAGCGATCTCCTACGAGCAGTACTTC.

The chain is built from TRBV9 and TRBJ2-7; D may be TRBD2 (6 bases). V lost 4 bases and J 0 bases, leaving 8 bases between the germline ends. Germline CDR1 reads SGDLS; CDR2 reads YYNGEE. The CDR3 contains 13 residues. The CDR3, as DNA: TGTGCCAGCAGCTCCGGGAGCTCCTACGAGCAGTACTTC. This translates into CASSSGSSYEQYF. Variable domain in full (rest from reference TRBV9 and TRBJ2-7): DSGVTQTPKHLITATGQRVTLRCSPRSGDLSVYWYQQSLDQGLQFLIQYYNGEERAKGNILERFSAQQFPDLHSELNLSSLELGDSALYFCASSSGSSYEQYFGPGTRLTVT.

The chain links TRBV19 to TRBJ1-2, with a possible D match to TRBD1 (6 bases). This CDR3 region has 13 residues. Between the trimmed V and J ends, which lost 9 bases and 8 bases, there was a span of 19 bases. Germline-derived CDR1 and CDR2 are LNHDA and SQIVND (reference sequence). CDR3 region: CASRGQLRGGYTF. The CDR3 nucleotides read TGTGCCAGCCGAGGACAGTTAAGAGGGGGCTACACCTTC.

The chain has TRBV28 and TRBJ1-1; the match to TRBD1 covers 11 bases. With 10 bases clipped from V and 9 bases from J, the junction kept 7 bases outside the gene matches. CDR3 size: 12 residues. Germline V gene lookup returns CDR1 MDHEN and CDR2 SYDVKM. CDR3 loop: CATRTGGRQAFF. The CDR3 DNA sequence: TGTGCCACTCGGACAGGGGGCAGGCAAGCTTTCTTT. The full variable domain, in which reference TRBV28 and TRBJ1-1 provide the parts outside the CDR3, is DVKVTQSSRYLVKRTGEKVFLECVQDMDHENMFWYRQDPGLGLRLIYFSYDVKMKEKGDIPEGYSVSREKKERFSLILESASTNQTSMYLCATRTGGRQAFFGQGTRLTVV.

This clone has just a few counts. One end of the junction varies from germline; a read error may be responsible. This CDR3 is also generated by other DNA sequences in the sample. The CDR3 DNA follows: TGCAGCGTTGAGAAGGGAGGAGCGGGATCCTCCGAGCAGTACTTC. Its protein is CSVEKGGAGSSEQYF. This sequence joins TRBV29-1 and TRBJ2-7; TRBD2 agrees at 7 bases. Per the germline V gene, CDR1 is SQVTM and CDR2 is ANQGSEA. The CDR3 runs 15 residues.

The chain has TRBV7-3 and TRBJ2-1; 9 bases fit TRBD1. CDR3 size: 15 residues. CDR1 is SGHTA, CDR2 FQGTGA, per germline. J gave up 6 bases and V 5 bases, and 8 bases lay outside the gene matches. CDR3 nucleotide sequence: TGTGCCAGCAGCACCACGGGACAGGGCACCAATGAGCAGTTCTTC. Its translation: CASSTTGQGTNEQFF.

The chain recombines TRBV6-1 with TRBJ2-6; possibly TRBD2 for D (5 bases). Germline values: CDR1 MNHNS, CDR2 SASEGT. Trimming cost V 0 bases and J 1 base, with 7 bases left between them. The CDR3 consists of 16 residues. The CDR3 DNA sequence: TGTGCCAGCAGTGAAGCCTTAGCGTCTGGGGCCAACGTCCTGACTTTC. Amino acid sequence: CASSEALASGANVLTF.

V usage is TRBV5-1 and J usage is TRBJ2-7; D might be TRBD1 (6 bases). Trimming pared 0 bases from V and 5 bases from J, leaving 9 bases between. CDR1 is SGHRS and CDR2 is YFSETQ in the germline V gene. The length of the CDR3 is 13 residues. The chain's CDR3 is CASSLVQGHEQYF. The CDR3 DNA follows: TGCGCCAGCAGCTTGGTACAGGGCCACGAGCAGTACTTC.

This chain joins TRBV6-5 and TRBJ2-3, with TRBD2 matching 8 bases. The V and J ends lost 3 bases and 5 bases, in that order; junction bases with no gene match: 4. Looked up from germline, CDR1 is MNHEY and CDR2 is SVGAGI. The CDR3 runs to 14 residues. CDR3 amino acids: CASSYSGKLDTQYF. CDR3 in DNA: TGTGCCAGCAGTTATAGCGGGAAGTTAGATACGCAGTATTTT.